This TCR beta chain was sequenced during a study of blood T cell repertoires in COVID-19. Whole-study context: Samples taken during acute and convalescent COVID-19 were collected in the United States, Italy and Spain. From T cells, B-cell-depleted T cells, or PBMCs came the material, which was cDNA or gDNA.

Between the trimmed V and J ends, which lost 5 bases and 2 bases, there was a span of 14 bases. CDR3 length: 15 amino acids. Germline V CDR1 and CDR2: SEHNR, FQNEAQ (reference sequence). In the source study's methods: Quantification of nucleated cells was approximated via reference gene primer amplification. Sequencing was performed with immunoSEQ multiplex PCR; in TCRdb, only in-frame clones are kept and a portion is missing. D and trimming were read from the DNA, whereas the V and J calls and clone size are those reported in that table. The table shows about 100,000 clones, with 75% to 90% occurring only once.

The sample taken for sequencing was peripheral blood. The chain carries TRBV7-9 and TRBJ2-3; D might be TRBD1 (5 bases). The sequence came from a man older than 75 with acute or convalescent COVID-19. CDR3 coding DNA: TGTGCCAGCAGCCTAGGGGCAGGGCTCACAGATACGCAGTATTTT. This codes for CASSLGAGLTDTQYF. The full variable domain, rest sourced from reference TRBV7-9 and TRBJ2-3, is DTGVSQNPRHKITKRGQNVTFRCDPISEHNRLYWYRQTLGQGPEFLTYFQNEAQLEKSRLLSDRFSAERPKGSFSTLEIQRTEQGDSAMYLCASSLGAGLTDTQYFGPGTRLTVL.